This T cell receptor (beta chain) was recorded in a study of T cell changes during pregnancy in multiple sclerosis. Trimming cost V 1 base and J 6 bases, with 9 bases left between them. The CDR3 is 14 amino acids. Per the germline V gene, CDR1 is SNHLY and CDR2 is FYNNEI. This clone showed up just once. TCRdb's copy holds only in-frame clones and misses some; the assay was immunoSEQ multiplex PCR. In the table there are about 89,000 clones, roughly nine tenths of which are singletons. Sample: peripheral blood, taken after pregnancy. This chain uses TRBV2 with TRBJ2-2; maybe TRBD1 (5 bases). The origin of this receptor is a female donor in good health, enrolled as a control in a pregnancy study. The CDR3 DNA follows: TGTGCCAGCAGTGAAGAATGGGGCGCCGGGGAGCTGTTTTTT. It encodes CASSEEWGAGELFF.